Presented here are 25 T cell receptor beta chains from one specimen sequenced in a study of blood T cell repertoires in COVID-19. The assay was immunoSEQ multiplex PCR, and TCRdb's table has in-frame clones only and misses some. The table lists about 150,000 clones, approximately 81% of them singletons. The sequenced material came from peripheral blood. The receptor source for this set is a woman between 55 and 75 years old with COVID-19, enrolled during active disease.

This clone showed up just once. CDR3 sequence reads: CASSSRRLAGERPSTDTQYF. As DNA, the CDR3 is TGTGCCAGCAGCTCTCGACGGCTAGCGGGAGAGAGGCCTAGCACAGATACGCAGTATTTT. The chain carries TRBV6-6 and TRBJ2-3; 10 positions match TRBD2. This CDR3 is built from 20 residues. CDR1 is MNHNY and CDR2 is SVGAGI in the germline V gene (reference sequence). J lost 0 bases, V lost 6 bases, and 18 bases had no gene match.

The V call is TRBV27, the J call TRBJ1-1; TRBD1 is a possible D gene (5 bases). V lost 5 bases and J lost 5, with 21 bases in between. Per germline, CDR1 MNHEY and CDR2 SMNVEV (reference sequence). CDR3 size: 16 residues. The CDR3 DNA reads as TGTGCCAGCAGTCCCTTTAAAGCAGGGCTAGGGACTGAAGCTTTCTTT. It codes for CASSPFKAGLGTEAFF.

This chain joins TRBV9 and TRBJ2-7, with 7 bases that match TRBD1. Germline assignment: CDR1 SGDLS and CDR2 YYNGEE. The CDR3 covers 15 residues. The ends lost 4 bases at V and 5 bases at J; junction bases unmatched: 12. The CDR3: CASSPSDRFLDEQYV. CDR3 sequence (DNA): TGTGCCAGCAGCCCCTCGGACAGGTTTCTAGACGAGCAGTACGTC.

As for this clone: At one boundary the junction diverges from the germline segment, which might be a read error. The V gene is TRBV6-1, the J gene TRBJ2-2, with 13 bases aligning to TRBD2. The germline V gene has CDR1 MNHNS and CDR2 SASEGT. The length of the CDR3 is 15 residues. The chain's CDR3 is CASREGLAGVGELFF. The DNA of the CDR3 is TGTGCCAGCAGGGAAGGACTAGCGGGAGTCGGGGAGCTGTTTTTT.

J is TRBJ2-7 and V is TRBV6-5; D call uncertain. V shed 6 bases and J shed 3 bases, with 12 bases lying between them. Germline values: CDR1 MNHEY, CDR2 SVGAGI. This CDR3 region has 13 residues. The CDR3 region is CASSPHGYYEQYV. The CDR3 nucleotides read TGTGCCAGCAGCCCACACGGGTACTACGAGCAGTACGTC.

This clone was seen only a few times. This chain connects TRBV4-1 to TRBJ1-1, with D hard to call. Trimming shortened V by 2 bases and J by 1 base, and 8 bases separated the two germline ends. The CDR3 spans 14 residues. CDR1 and CDR2 (germline): MGHRA, YSYEKL. The CDR3 is CASSQNEWNTEAFF. In nucleotides, the CDR3 is TGCGCCAGCAGCCAAAATGAGTGGAACACTGAAGCTTTCTTT.

The genes are TRBV30 and TRBJ1-3, with D possibly being TRBD1 (6 bases). This CDR3 has 14 amino acids. Germline V gene sequence: CDR1 GTSNPN, CDR2 SVGIG (reference sequence). Trimming removed 2 bases from V and 3 bases from J, with 11 bases in between. The CDR3 region is CAWSWGGVGNTIYF. CDR3 sequence (DNA): TGTGCCTGGAGTTGGGGGGGCGTTGGAAACACCATATATTTT.

This chain joins TRBV5-6 and TRBJ2-4; possibly TRBD2 for D (6 bases). The CDR3 runs to 14 residues. V lost 2 bases, J lost 1 base, and 7 bases lay in between. The germline V gene encodes CDR1 SGHDT and CDR2 YYEEEE. This CDR3 reads CASSLRGAKNIQYF. Written as DNA, the CDR3 is TGTGCCAGCAGCTTACGGGGGGCCAAAAACATTCAGTACTTC.

The chain combines TRBV4-1 with TRBJ1-2, with 8 bases aligning to TRBD1. This CDR3 contains 16 residues. Germline V gene data show CDR1 as MGHRA and CDR2 as YSYEKL. V shed 6 bases and J 2 bases; nucleotides not matched to a gene: 11. The CDR3 sequence: CASSSGTGLQNYGYTF. The CDR3 DNA reads TGCGCCAGCAGTTCCGGGACAGGACTACAAAACTATGGCTACACCTTC.

V usage is TRBV18 and J usage is TRBJ2-1; 7 positions match TRBD1. The germline CDR1 and CDR2 sequences are KGHSH and LQKENI. Trimming removed 0 bases from V and 4 bases from J; junction bases left unmatched: 3. This CDR3 comprises 15 residues. CDR3 in DNA: TGTGCCAGCTCACCACCGGGGACAGCGTACAATGAGCAGTTCTTC. Protein: CASSPPGTAYNEQFF.

This chain links TRBV6-5 with TRBJ2-2, with TRBD1 identical over 7 bases. This CDR3 spans 13 amino acids. Germline loops: CDR1 MNHEY, CDR2 SVGAGI. Trimming at V came to 6 bases and at J to 5 bases, leaving 3 bases not matched to a gene. CDR3 amino acids: CASRQTGTGELFF. The CDR3 bases are TGTGCCAGCAGACAGACAGGGACCGGGGAGCTGTTTTTT.

The genes are TRBV18 and TRBJ1-4, with D tentatively TRBD1 (5 bases). The V end was cut by 6 bases, the J end by 5 bases, with 13 bases between. The CDR3 covers 14 residues. Per the germline V gene, CDR1 is KGHSH and CDR2 is LQKENI. The DNA of the CDR3 is TGTGCCAGCTCGCGAAAAAGGGGAAATGAAAAACTGTTTTTT. It encodes CASSRKRGNEKLFF.

The CDR3 sequence is CASREGLLDTEAFF. In DNA form, the CDR3 reads TGTGCCAGCAGGGAGGGGCTTTTAGACACTGAAGCTTTCTTT. The rearrangement links TRBV6-6 to TRBJ1-1; D is possibly TRBD1 (5 bases). Germline-derived CDR1 and CDR2 are MNHNY and SVGAGI (reference sequence). V dropped 6 bases and J dropped 3 bases, with 14 bases sitting between them. The CDR3 consists of 14 residues.

V usage is TRBV10-3 and J usage is TRBJ2-7; weak D call: TRBD2 (6 bases). The ends were cut back, 3 bases at V and 4 bases at J, with 7 bases in the middle. This CDR3 has 12 amino acids. CDR1 is ENHRY, CDR2 SYGVKD, per germline. As DNA, the CDR3 is TGTGCCATCAGTGATGGGACTTACGAGCAGTACGTC. Its protein is CAISDGTYEQYV.

The chain links TRBV18 to TRBJ2-7; 8 bases align to TRBD1. The germline CDR1 and CDR2 sequences are KGHSH and LQKENI. Unmatched junction bases numbered 7, after V lost 5 bases and J lost 4 bases. The CDR3 runs 14 residues. The CDR3 is CASSKGTGLYEQYF. In DNA form, the CDR3 reads TGTGCCAGCTCAAAAGGGACAGGTCTGTACGAGCAGTACTTC.

The rearrangement uses TRBV30 and TRBJ1-5; a weak D match, TRBD1 (5 bases). V dropped 5 bases and J dropped 0 bases, with 17 bases sitting between them. This CDR3 has 16 amino acids. Germline loops: CDR1 GTSNPN, CDR2 SVGIG (reference sequence). CDR3 sequence (DNA): TGTGCCTGGTCCAGGGACGCGGGGTTTAGCAATCAGCCCCAGCATTTT. This encodes CAWSRDAGFSNQPQHF.

This clone was counted only a few times. The rearrangement links TRBV5-5 to TRBJ2-1; TRBD1 matches 9 bases. The V gene end was trimmed by 1 base and the J gene end by 9 bases; junction bases not matched to a gene: 17. This CDR3 spans 18 amino acids. Germline assignment: CDR1 SGHKS and CDR2 YYEKEE (reference sequence). The CDR3 nucleotides are TGTGCCAGCAGCTTGAGTCTCAGTCGACAGGGGGGAGGTGGTGAGCAGTTCTTC. It is translated as CASSLSLSRQGGGGEQFF.

The V call is TRBV7-3, the J call TRBJ2-2; TRBD1 might be the D (5 bases). The CDR3 covers 14 residues. CDR1 is SGHTA and CDR2 is FQGTGA in the germline V gene. V was shortened by 5 bases and J by 7 bases, with 14 bases between the two germline ends. The CDR3, as DNA: TGTGCCAGCAGCGTCTTCCAGGGAAGCGGGGAGCTGTTTTTT. It codes for CASSVFQGSGELFF.

CDR3 coding DNA: TGTGCCAGGGTGACTAGCGGAGAATACAATGAGCAGTTCTTC. It yields the protein CARVTSGEYNEQFF. This sequence joins TRBV6-4 and TRBJ2-1; 9 nucleotides line up with TRBD2. This CDR3 spans 14 amino acids. Germline CDR1 is MRHNA and CDR2 is SNTAGT. Trimming removed 9 bases from V and 4 bases from J; junction bases left unmatched: 7.

The chain recombines TRBV6-1 with TRBJ2-2; 13 bases are shared with TRBD2. CDR1 is MNHNS, CDR2 SASEGT, per germline. This CDR3 contains 19 residues. V gave up 2 bases and J gave up 5 bases; unmatched junction bases: 11. The CDR3, as DNA: TGTGCCAGCAGTGAAAAGCTTTTGGGACTAGCGGGGAAGACCGGGGAGCTGTTTTTT. Encoded protein: CASSEKLLGLAGKTGELFF.

V usage is TRBV27 and J usage is TRBJ1-1; D is perhaps TRBD1 (6 bases). Trimming left V 0 bases short and J 2 bases short, with 19 bases between. The CDR3 runs to 18 residues. Germline lookup yields CDR1 MNHEY and CDR2 SMNVEV (reference sequence). CDR3 nucleotides: TGTGCCAGCAGTTTATCACAAGGGGGACTAAGGTTAAACACTGAAGCTTTCTTT. Encoded protein: CASSLSQGGLRLNTEAFF.

This clone was detected only a few times. V usage is TRBV7-6 and J usage is TRBJ2-3; D remains ambiguous. This CDR3 is 12 amino acids long. The V end lost 8 bases, the J end lost 2 bases, and 8 bases lay between the germline ends. CDR1 is SGHVS, CDR2 FNYEAQ, per germline. The DNA for the CDR3 is TGTGCCAGCTCGAGGTCCACAGATACGCAGTATTTT. The encoded protein is CASSRSTDTQYF.

The rearrangement uses TRBV7-3 and TRBJ1-1, with a tentative D call TRBD1 (5 bases). V was clipped by 6 bases and J by 2 bases, with 13 bases between them. The CDR3 runs to 14 residues. The germline V gene has CDR1 SGHTA and CDR2 FQGTGA. The CDR3 here is CASSPEQDNTEAFF. The CDR3 region has the DNA TGTGCCAGCAGTCCCGAACAGGATAACACTGAAGCTTTCTTT.

The chain links TRBV30 to TRBJ1-2; 9 bases map to TRBD1. This CDR3 contains 14 residues. Germline-derived CDR1 and CDR2 are GTSNPN and SVGIG (reference sequence). V was pared by 3 bases and J by 4 bases, with 6 bases of the junction left unmatched. This CDR3 reads CAWSPGQGSYGYTF. Here the CDR3 DNA reads TGTGCCTGGAGCCCGGGACAGGGATCCTATGGCTACACCTTC.

The rearrangement joins TRBV7-9 to TRBJ1-2, with D maybe TRBD1 (5 bases). The CDR3 is made up of 13 amino acids. Trimming took off 5 bases at V and 5 bases at J, with 12 bases between the two ends. Germline V gives CDR1 SEHNR, CDR2 FQNEAQ (reference sequence). The chain's CDR3 is CASSPDGGYGYTF. CDR3 nucleotide sequence: TGTGCCAGCAGCCCAGACGGGGGATATGGCTACACCTTC.